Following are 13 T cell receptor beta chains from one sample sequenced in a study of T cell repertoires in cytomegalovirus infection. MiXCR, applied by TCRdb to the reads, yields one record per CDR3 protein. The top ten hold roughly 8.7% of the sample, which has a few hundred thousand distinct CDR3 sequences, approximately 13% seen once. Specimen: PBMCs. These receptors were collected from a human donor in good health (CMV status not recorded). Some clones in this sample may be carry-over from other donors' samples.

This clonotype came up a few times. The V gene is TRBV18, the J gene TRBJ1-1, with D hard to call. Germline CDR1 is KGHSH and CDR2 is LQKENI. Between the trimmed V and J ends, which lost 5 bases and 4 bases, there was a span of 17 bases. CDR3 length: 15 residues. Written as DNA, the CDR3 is TGTGCCAGCTCAGAGTCGGCGTCGACGTCCACTGAAGCTTTCTTT. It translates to CASSESASTSTEAFF.

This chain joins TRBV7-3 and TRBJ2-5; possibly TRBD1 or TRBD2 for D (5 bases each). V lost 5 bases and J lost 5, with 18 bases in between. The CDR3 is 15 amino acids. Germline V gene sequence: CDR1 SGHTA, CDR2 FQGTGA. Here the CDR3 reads CASSPVRTTGETQYF. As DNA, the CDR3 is TGTGCCAGCAGCCCGGTCAGGACAACGGGGGAGACCCAGTACTTC.

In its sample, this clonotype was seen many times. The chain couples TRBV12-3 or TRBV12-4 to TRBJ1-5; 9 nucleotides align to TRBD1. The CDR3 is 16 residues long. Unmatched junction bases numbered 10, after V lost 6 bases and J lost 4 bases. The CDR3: CASSLRGTGPNQPQHF. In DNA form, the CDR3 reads TGTGCCAGCAGCCTGAGGGGGACAGGGCCTAATCAGCCCCAGCATTTT.

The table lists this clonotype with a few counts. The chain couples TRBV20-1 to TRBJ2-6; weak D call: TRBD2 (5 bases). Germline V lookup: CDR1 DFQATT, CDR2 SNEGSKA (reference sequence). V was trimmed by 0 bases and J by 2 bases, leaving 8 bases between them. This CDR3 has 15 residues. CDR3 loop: CSAREPEAGANVLTF. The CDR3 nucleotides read TGCAGTGCTAGAGAACCGGAGGCTGGGGCCAACGTCCTGACTTTC.

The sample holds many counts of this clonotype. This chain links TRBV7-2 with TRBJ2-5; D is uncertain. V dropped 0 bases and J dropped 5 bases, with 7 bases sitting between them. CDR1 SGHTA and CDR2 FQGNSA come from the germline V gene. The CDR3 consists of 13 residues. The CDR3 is CASSLAYSETQYF. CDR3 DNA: TGTGCCAGCAGCTTAGCCTATTCGGAGACCCAGTACTTC.

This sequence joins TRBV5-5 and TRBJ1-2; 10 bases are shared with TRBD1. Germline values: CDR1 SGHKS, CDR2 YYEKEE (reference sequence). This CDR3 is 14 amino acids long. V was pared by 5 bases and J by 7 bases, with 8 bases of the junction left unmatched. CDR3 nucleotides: TGTGCCAGCAGAAATGGGACAGGGGACACTGGCTACACCTTC. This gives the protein CASRNGTGDTGYTF.

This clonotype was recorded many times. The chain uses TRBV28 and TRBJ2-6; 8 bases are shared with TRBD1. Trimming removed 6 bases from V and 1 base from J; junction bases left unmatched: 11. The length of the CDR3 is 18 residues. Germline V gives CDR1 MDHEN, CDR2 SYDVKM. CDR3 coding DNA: TGTGCCAGCAGCCCCCCTGGACAGGGCTATTCTGGGGCCAACGTCCTGACTTTC. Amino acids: CASSPPGQGYSGANVLTF.

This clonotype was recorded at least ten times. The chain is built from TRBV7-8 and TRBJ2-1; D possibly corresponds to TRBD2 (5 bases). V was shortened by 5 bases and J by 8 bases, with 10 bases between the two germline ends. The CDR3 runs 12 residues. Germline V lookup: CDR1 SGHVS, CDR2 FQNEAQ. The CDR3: CASSPDSDEQFF. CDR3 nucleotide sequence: TGTGCCAGCAGCCCAGATAGCGATGAGCAGTTCTTC.

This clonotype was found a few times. The CDR3 region is CASSPDEGGYAPQHF. In DNA, the CDR3 is TGCGCCAGCAGCCCTGATGAAGGGGGGTATGCGCCCCAGCATTTT. The chain combines TRBV4-1 with TRBJ1-5; maybe TRBD1 (6 bases). Germline V gives CDR1 MGHRA, CDR2 YSYEKL. Trimming cost V 4 bases and J 9 bases, with 19 bases left between them. The CDR3 is 15 amino acids.

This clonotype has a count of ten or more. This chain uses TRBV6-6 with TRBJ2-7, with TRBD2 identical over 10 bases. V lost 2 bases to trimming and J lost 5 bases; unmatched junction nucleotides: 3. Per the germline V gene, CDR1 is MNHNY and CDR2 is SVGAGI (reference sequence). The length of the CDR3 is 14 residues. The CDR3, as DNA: TGTGCCAGCAGTTACCTAGCGGGAGACCACGAGCAGTACTTC. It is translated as CASSYLAGDHEQYF.

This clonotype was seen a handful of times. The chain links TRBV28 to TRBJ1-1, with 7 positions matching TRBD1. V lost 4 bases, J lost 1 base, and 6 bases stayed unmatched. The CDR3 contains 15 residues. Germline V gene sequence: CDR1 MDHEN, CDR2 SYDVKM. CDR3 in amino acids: CASSSQGGGNTEAFF. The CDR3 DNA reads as TGTGCCAGCAGTTCTCAGGGGGGAGGGAACACTGAAGCTTTCTTT.

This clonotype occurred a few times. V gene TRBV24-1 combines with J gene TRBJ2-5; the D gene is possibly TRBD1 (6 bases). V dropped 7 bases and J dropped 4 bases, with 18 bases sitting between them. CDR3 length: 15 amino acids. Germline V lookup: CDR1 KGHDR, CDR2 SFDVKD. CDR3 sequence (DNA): TGTGCCACCAGCCAAGGACAGCTAACCCCAGAGACCCAGTACTTC. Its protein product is CATSQGQLTPETQYF.

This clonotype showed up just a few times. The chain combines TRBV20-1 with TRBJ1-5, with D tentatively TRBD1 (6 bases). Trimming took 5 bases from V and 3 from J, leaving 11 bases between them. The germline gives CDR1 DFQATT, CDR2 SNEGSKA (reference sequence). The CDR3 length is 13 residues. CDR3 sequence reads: CSAEGQLNQPQHF. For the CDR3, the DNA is TGCAGTGCTGAAGGACAGCTCAATCAGCCCCAGCATTTT.